This paragraph reports one T cell receptor beta chain. Its antigen is as yet unknown. The data derive from a study of T cell repertoires in cytomegalovirus infection. Study context: CMV infection and matching HLA type were both indicated by public TCR beta signatures. Broader study findings: Across the ex vivo response, the dominant clonotypes were HLA-C-restricted CMV-specific TCR beta clonotypes. Identification of carriers of CMV plus the relevant HLA was achieved through cumulative public TCR beta family frequency.

Each CDR3 protein is one row after TCRdb ran MiXCR on the reads. The profile shows roughly 300,000 distinct CDR3 sequences, 8% to 9.5% of them singletons. The CDR3 contains 16 residues. V was shortened by 7 bases and J by 6 bases, with 22 bases between the two germline ends. Germline values: CDR1 MDHEN, CDR2 SYDVKM. This sequence joins TRBV28 and TRBJ2-1, with D perhaps TRBD1 (7 bases). The sequence derives from a human donor in good health (CMV status not recorded). Some clones in this sample may be carry-over from other donors' samples. The sequencing input was PBMCs. The CDR3 reads CASTPTGQGGSNEQFF. The CDR3 DNA reads as TGTGCCAGCACCCCCACAGGGCAGGGGGGTTCCAATGAGCAGTTCTTC.